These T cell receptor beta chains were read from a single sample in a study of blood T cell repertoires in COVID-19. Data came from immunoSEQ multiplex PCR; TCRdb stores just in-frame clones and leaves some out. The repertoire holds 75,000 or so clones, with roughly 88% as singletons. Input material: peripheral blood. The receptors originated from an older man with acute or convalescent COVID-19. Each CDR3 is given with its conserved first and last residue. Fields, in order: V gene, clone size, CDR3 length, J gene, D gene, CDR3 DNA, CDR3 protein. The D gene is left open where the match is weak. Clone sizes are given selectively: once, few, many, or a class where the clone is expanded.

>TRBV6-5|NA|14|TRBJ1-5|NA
TGTGCCAGCAGTTTGGGACATAACAATCAGCCCCAGCATTTT
CASSLGHNNQPQHF
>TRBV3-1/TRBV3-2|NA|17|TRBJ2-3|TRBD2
TGTGCCAGCAGCCAAGATTTACTAGCGGTGAGCACAGATACGCAGTATTTT
CASSQDLLAVSTDTQYF
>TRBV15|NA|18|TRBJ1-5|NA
TGTGCCACCAGCAGAGACACCCCCCGCAGGGGCAGCAATCAGCCCCAGCATTTT
CATSRDTPRRGSNQPQHF
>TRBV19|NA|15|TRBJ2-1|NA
TGTGCCAGTAGGGGGTCTAGCGCCCTAGCCAATGAGCAGTTCTTC
CASRGSSALANEQFF
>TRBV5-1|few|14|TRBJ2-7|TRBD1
TGCGCCAGCAGCCTGACGGGACAGAATTACGAGCAGTACTTC
CASSLTGQNYEQYF
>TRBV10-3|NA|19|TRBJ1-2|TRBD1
TGTGCCATCAGTGAGTCGAGGAGGAGCGCCGGGACAGCGATCTATGGCTACACCTTC
CAISESRRSAGTAIYGYTF
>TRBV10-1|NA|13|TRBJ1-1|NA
TGCGCCAGCAGTGCACAGGGAGGGACTGAAGCTTTCTTT
CASSAQGGTEAFF
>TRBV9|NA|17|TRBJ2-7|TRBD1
TGTGCCAGCAGCCCTCGAATCCCGGGACAGGGTTCCTACGAGCAGTACTTC
CASSPRIPGQGSYEQYF
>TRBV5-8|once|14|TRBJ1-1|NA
TGTGCCAGCAGCCTTGGCGGAGCAAACACTGAAGCTTTCTTT
CASSLGGANTEAFF
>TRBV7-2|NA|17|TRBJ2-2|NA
TGTGCCAGCAGCTTAGTGGCAGGGGCGACGAACACCGGGGAGCTGTTTTTT
CASSLVAGATNTGELFF
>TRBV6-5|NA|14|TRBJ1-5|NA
TGTGCCAGCAGTTCGGGGGACAGCAATCAGCCCCAGCATTTT
CASSSGDSNQPQHF
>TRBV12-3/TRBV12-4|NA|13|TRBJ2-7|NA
TGTGCCAGCAGTCGGGATCGAGCCTACGAGCAGTACTTC
CASSRDRAYEQYF
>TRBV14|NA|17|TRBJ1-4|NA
TGTGCCAGCAGCCATACCAGGGGTCGTTCAACTAATGAAAAACTGTTTTTT
CASSHTRGRSTNEKLFF
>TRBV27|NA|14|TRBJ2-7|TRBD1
TGTGCCAGCGCCACTCGACAGGGGGCCTACGAGCAGTACTTC
CASATRQGAYEQYF
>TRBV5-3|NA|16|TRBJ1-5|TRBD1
TGTGCCAGAAGCTTTTCTCAGGACAGGGGCATTCGGCCCCAGCATTTT
CARSFSQDRGIRPQHF
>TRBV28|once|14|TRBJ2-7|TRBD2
TGTGCCACCTCGAATAGCGGGGGAGGCTACGAGCAGTACTTC
CATSNSGGGYEQYF